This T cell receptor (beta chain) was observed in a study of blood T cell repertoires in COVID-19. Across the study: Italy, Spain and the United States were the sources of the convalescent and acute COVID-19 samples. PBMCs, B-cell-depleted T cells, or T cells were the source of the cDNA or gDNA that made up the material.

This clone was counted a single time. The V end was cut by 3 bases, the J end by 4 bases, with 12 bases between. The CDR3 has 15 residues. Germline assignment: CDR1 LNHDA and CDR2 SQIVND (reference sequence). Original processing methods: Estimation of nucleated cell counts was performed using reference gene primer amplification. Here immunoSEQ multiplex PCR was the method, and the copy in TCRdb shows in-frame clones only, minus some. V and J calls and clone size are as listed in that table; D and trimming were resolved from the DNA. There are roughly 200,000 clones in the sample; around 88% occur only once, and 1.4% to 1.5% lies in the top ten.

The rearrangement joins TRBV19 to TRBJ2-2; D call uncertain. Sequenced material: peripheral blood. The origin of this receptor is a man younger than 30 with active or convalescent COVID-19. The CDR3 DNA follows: TGTGCCAGTAGTATCCCGAATAGTGCCACCGGGGAGCTGTTTTTT. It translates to CASSIPNSATGELFF.